A selection of T cell receptor beta chains follows, all from one sample in a study of T-cell reconstitution after alpha-beta-depleted transplantation in children. TCRdb re-analysed the PCR reads in MiXCR, keeping a single row per CDR3 protein. The sample has about 540,000 distinct CDR3 sequences, about 18% seen once. Sequences were derived from PBMCs from the stem cell graft donor, sampled from the stem cell graft. The receptors derive from a human donor who donated a stem cell graft to a child with acute lymphoblastic leukemia. CDR3s include the opening cysteine and the closing phenylalanine or tryptophan. A D gene is named only where the DNA matches it firmly. Clone size is stated in some rows and not others, as once, few, many or a class when expanded.

D | size | J | V | CDR3 | DNA
- | few | TRBJ2-1 | TRBV9 | CASSVEPTKDYNEQFF | TGTGCCAGCAGCGTAGAGCCGACTAAGGACTACAATGAGCAGTTCTTC
TRBD1 | - | TRBJ1-5 | TRBV4-1 | CASSQDLVGQGSRGNQPQHF | TGCGCCAGCAGCCAAGATCTTGTGGGACAGGGTTCACGGGGCAATCAGCCCCAGCATTTT
TRBD2 | - | TRBJ2-7 | TRBV4-1 | CASSQGPGTRIYEQYF | TGCGCCAGCAGCCAAGGACCCGGGACTAGAATCTACGAGCAGTACTTC
- | - | TRBJ1-2 | TRBV5-1 | CASSLDLTGKVDGYTF | TGCGCCAGCAGCTTGGATTTAACAGGGAAGGTGGATGGCTACACCTTC
- | - | TRBJ2-4 | TRBV4-2 | CASSPRTGSLAKNIQYF | TGTGCCAGCAGCCCCCGGACCGGGTCCCTAGCCAAAAACATTCAGTACTTC
- | - | TRBJ1-4 | TRBV5-1 | CASSLQGEEKLFF | TGCGCCAGCAGCTTACAGGGAGAAGAAAAACTGTTTTTT
TRBD1 | - | TRBJ2-7 | TRBV2 | CASGQGRALWRF | TGTGCCAGCGGACAGGGGCGAGCACTATGGAGGTTC
- | - | TRBJ2-2 | TRBV20-1 | CSARDPTPRIRSTGELFF | TGCAGTGCTAGAGACCCCACCCCCCGTATACGGAGCACCGGGGAGCTGTTTTTT
- | few | TRBJ2-7 | TRBV4-2 | CASSQVGGRGWDEQYF | TGTGCCAGCAGCCAAGTTGGGGGGCGGGGATGGGACGAGCAGTACTTC
TRBD2 | - | TRBJ2-1 | TRBV5-1 | CASSLLLAGDPSYNEQFF | TGCGCCAGCAGCTTGTTACTAGCGGGAGACCCTTCCTACAATGAGCAGTTCTTC
TRBD1 | few | TRBJ2-1 | TRBV5-6 | CASRLDRVDEQFF | TGTGCCAGCAGACTGGACAGGGTGGATGAGCAGTTCTTC
- | few | TRBJ2-7 | TRBV4-2 | CASSQDTGSYEQYF | TGTGCCAGCAGCCAAGATACAGGGTCCTACGAGCAGTACTTC
- | - | TRBJ2-1 | TRBV20-1 | CSARESIEQFF | TGCAGTGCTAGAGAGTCTATTGAGCAGTTCTTC
TRBD2 | few | TRBJ2-7 | TRBV7-2 | CASSLASGRVGEQYF | TGTGCCAGCAGCTTAGCTAGCGGGAGAGTCGGAGAGCAGTACTTC
TRBD2 | few | TRBJ2-3 | TRBV20-1 | CSARVGGRGVADTQYF | TGCAGTGCTAGAGTAGGCGGGAGGGGCGTGGCAGATACGCAGTATTTT
TRBD2 | - | TRBJ2-5 | TRBV20-1 | CSARDWGGVGETQYF | TGCAGTGCTAGAGATTGGGGGGGAGTGGGTGAGACCCAGTACTTC
TRBD1 | - | TRBJ2-2 | TRBV9 | CASSVVTGVPTGELFF | TGTGCCAGCAGCGTAGTGACAGGGGTGCCCACCGGGGAGCTGTTTTTT
TRBD2 | - | TRBJ2-3 | TRBV30 | CASLAGVSDTQYF | TGTGCCTCCCTAGCGGGAGTTTCAGATACGCAGTATTTT
TRBD2 | few | TRBJ2-3 | TRBV14 | CASSRTSVSTDTQYF | TGTGCCAGCAGCCGCACTAGCGTAAGCACAGATACGCAGTATTTT
TRBD1 | - | TRBJ1-2 | TRBV5-1 | CASSKGAFLDYGYTF | TGCGCCAGCTCCAAGGGGGCATTTTTGGACTATGGCTACACCTTC
- | - | TRBJ1-1 | TRBV6-1 | CASSVSRDGTEAFF | TGTGCCAGCAGTGTTTCAAGGGATGGCACTGAAGCTTTCTTT